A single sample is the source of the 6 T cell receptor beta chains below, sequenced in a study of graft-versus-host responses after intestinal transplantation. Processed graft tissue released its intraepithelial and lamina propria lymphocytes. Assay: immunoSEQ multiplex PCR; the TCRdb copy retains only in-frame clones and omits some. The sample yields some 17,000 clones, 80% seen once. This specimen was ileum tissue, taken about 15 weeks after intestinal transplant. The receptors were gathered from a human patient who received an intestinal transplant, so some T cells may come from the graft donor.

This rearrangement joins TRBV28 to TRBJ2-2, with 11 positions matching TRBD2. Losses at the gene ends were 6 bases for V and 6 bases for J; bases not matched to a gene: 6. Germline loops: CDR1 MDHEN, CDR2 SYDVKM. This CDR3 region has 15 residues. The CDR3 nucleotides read TGTGCCAGCAGACTAGCGGGAGCTCGTCCCGGGGAGCTGTTTTTT. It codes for CASRLAGARPGELFF.

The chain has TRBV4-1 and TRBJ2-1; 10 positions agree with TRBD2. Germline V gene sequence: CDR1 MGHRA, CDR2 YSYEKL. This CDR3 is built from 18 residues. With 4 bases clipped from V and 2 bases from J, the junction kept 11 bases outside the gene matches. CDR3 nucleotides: TGCGCCAGCAGCCTGTTAGGACTAGCGGCCGGCGCCTACAATGAGCAGTTCTTC. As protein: CASSLLGLAAGAYNEQFF.

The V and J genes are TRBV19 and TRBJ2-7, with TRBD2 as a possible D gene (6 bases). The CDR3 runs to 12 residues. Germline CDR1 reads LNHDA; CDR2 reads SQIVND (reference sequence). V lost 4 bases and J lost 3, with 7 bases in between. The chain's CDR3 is CASSRTNYEQYF. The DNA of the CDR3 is TGTGCCAGTAGTAGGACTAACTACGAGCAGTACTTC.

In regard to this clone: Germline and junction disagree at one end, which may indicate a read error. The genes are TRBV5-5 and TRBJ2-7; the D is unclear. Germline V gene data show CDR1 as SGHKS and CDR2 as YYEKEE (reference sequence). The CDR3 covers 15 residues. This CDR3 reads CARSLQRTSSYEQYF. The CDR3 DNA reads TGTGCCAGAAGCTTGCAACGGACCTCCTCCTACGAGCAGTACTTC.

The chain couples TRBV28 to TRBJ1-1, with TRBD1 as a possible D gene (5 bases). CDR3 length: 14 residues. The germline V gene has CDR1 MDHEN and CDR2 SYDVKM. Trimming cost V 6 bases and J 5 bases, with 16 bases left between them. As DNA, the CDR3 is TGTGCCAGCAGCCACATATGGAGGGGAACTGAAGCTTTCTTT. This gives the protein CASSHIWRGTEAFF.

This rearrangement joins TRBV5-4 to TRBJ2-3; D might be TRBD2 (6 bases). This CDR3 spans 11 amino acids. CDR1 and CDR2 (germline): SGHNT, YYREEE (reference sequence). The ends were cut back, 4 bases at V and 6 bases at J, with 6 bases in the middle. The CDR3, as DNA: TGTGCCAGCAGCGCGGGGGATACGCAGTATTTT. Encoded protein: CASSAGDTQYF.